These 31 T cell receptor beta chains originate from one sample sequenced in a study of T cells after yellow fever vaccination (dated by TCRdb to the late 2010s). What the treatment or condition label conveys for this sample: live attenuated yellow fever vaccine strain. The library was made by 5' RACE. The sequencing machine was an Illumina NovaSeq 6000. TCRdb passed the public sequencing reads through fastp at Q25 and MiXCR, retaining productive beta sequences. When rows share a CDR3 protein, they turn into one entry using the most common DNA and genes. For this sample the table gives 300,000 to 350,000 distinct CDR3 sequences, of which 4% were detected only once. Approximately 24% of the sample lies in the top ten. The sample in question was PBMCs, obtained 5 days after the yellow fever booster vaccination. These TCRs come from a man between 18 and 35 years old who received the YFV17D yellow fever vaccine.

In this sample, this clonotype turned up many times. The chain couples TRBV5-5 to TRBJ2-3; D ambiguous. The germline gives CDR1 SGHKS, CDR2 YYEKEE (reference sequence). Trimming stripped 4 bases from V and 6 bases from J, with 15 bases between. The CDR3 sequence is 14 residues long. The DNA of the CDR3 is TGTGCCAGCAGCCAAAGTCGTTTGAGGGATACGCAGTATTTT. Protein: CASSQSRLRDTQYF.

This clonotype was observed a few times. The chain recombines TRBV5-1 with TRBJ2-7; TRBD2 aligns across 12 bases. The CDR3 is 16 amino acids. V shed 3 bases, J shed 2 bases, and the junction held 6 bases outside the gene matches. Germline V gene sequence: CDR1 SGHRS, CDR2 YFSETQ. The DNA for the CDR3 is TGCGCCAGCAGCTACGGACTAGCGGGGATCCCCTACGAGCAGTACGTC. Translating it yields CASSYGLAGIPYEQYV.

The J gene is TRBJ2-1, the V gene TRBV5-4, with TRBD2 matching 7 bases. Germline V lookup: CDR1 SGHNT, CDR2 YYREEE (reference sequence). The trim removed 2 bases at V and 4 bases at J, leaving 6 bases unmatched. This CDR3 has 15 residues. CDR3 amino acids: CASSFRLADYNEQFF. DNA for the CDR3: TGTGCCAGCAGCTTCCGTCTAGCGGATTACAATGAGCAGTTCTTC.

V and J are TRBV6-5 and TRBJ2-7, with 10 positions matching TRBD1. CDR3 length: 13 residues. With 10 bases clipped from V and 6 bases from J, the junction kept 9 bases outside the gene matches. CDR1 and CDR2 (germline): MNHEY, SVGAGI. The CDR3 loop is CATWGQGWAEQYF. DNA for the CDR3: TGTGCCACCTGGGGACAGGGGTGGGCCGAGCAGTACTTC.

This clonotype was picked up a small number of times. This chain uses TRBV14 with TRBJ1-1; the match to TRBD1 covers 8 bases. Germline CDR1 and CDR2: SGHDN and FVKESK. The J segment lost 4 bases and the V segment lost 3 bases, leaving 4 bases of the junction unmatched. The CDR3 consists of 14 residues. DNA of the CDR3: TGTGCCAGCAGCCAGCTGACAGGGGTCACTGAAGCTTTCTTT. Translation: CASSQLTGVTEAFF.

This clonotype was found many times. The chain has TRBV6-6 and TRBJ1-6, with TRBD1 matching 9 bases. V was pared by 2 bases and J by 7 bases, with 6 bases of the junction left unmatched. Germline V gives CDR1 MNHNY, CDR2 SVGAGI (reference sequence). This CDR3 contains 16 residues. The CDR3 protein is CASSYTRQGGNSPLHF. The CDR3 DNA reads as TGTGCCAGCAGTTACACCAGACAGGGGGGGAATTCACCCCTCCACTTT.

This chain joins TRBV5-1 and TRBJ2-2, with 8 positions matching TRBD2. Germline assignment: CDR1 SGHRS and CDR2 YFSETQ. After removal of 7 bases from V and 4 bases from J, the junction contained 3 bases not matched to a gene. This CDR3 has 13 amino acids. The CDR3 DNA is TGCGCCAGCCGGGGGGGGAGCACCGGGGAGCTGTTTTTT. It codes for CASRGGSTGELFF.

CDR3 loop: CASSLNPGWGELFF. The CDR3 bases are TGTGCCAGCAGCCTTAATCCAGGGTGGGGGGAGCTGTTTTTT. V gene TRBV4-2 combines with J gene TRBJ2-2, with TRBD1 as a possible D gene (5 bases). V was cut by 4 bases and J by 8 bases, with 14 bases left in between. The CDR3 totals 14 residues. Germline V CDR1 and CDR2: LGHNA, YNFKEQ.

This sequence joins TRBV6-2 or TRBV6-3 and TRBJ2-5; possibly TRBD2 for D (6 bases). The CDR3 covers 15 residues. V lost 6 bases and J 4 bases, leaving 18 bases between the germline ends. Germline V gene sequence: CDR1 MNHEY, CDR2 SVGEGT. The CDR3 nucleotides are TGTGCCAGCAGCTTCGGGAGAGCAAGGAGAGAGACCCAGTACTTC. Amino acids: CASSFGRARRETQYF.

The table lists this clonotype with a few counts. The rearrangement joins TRBV6-6 to TRBJ1-1; 7 bases agree with TRBD1. V gave up 4 bases and J gave up 7 bases; unmatched junction bases: 0. Germline assignment: CDR1 MNHNY and CDR2 SVGAGI (reference sequence). This CDR3 comprises 11 residues. The CDR3 nucleotides read TGTGCCAGCAGTTGGACAGGTGAAGCTTTCTTT. This translates into CASSWTGEAFF.

This clonotype was seen many times. The chain combines TRBV4-1 with TRBJ1-1; 9 nucleotides agree with TRBD1. In germline, CDR1 is MGHRA, CDR2 YSYEKL. J was trimmed by 4 bases and V by 3 bases; bases with no gene match: 9. This CDR3 has 16 amino acids. CDR3 protein: CASSQGTGQRVTEAFF. CDR3 nucleotide sequence: TGCGCCAGCAGCCAGGGGACAGGGCAGAGGGTCACTGAAGCTTTCTTT.

This clonotype was counted many times. The rearrangement joins TRBV5-1 to TRBJ2-5; D is unclear. The germline CDR1 and CDR2 sequences are SGHRS and YFSETQ. V lost 0 bases and J 1 base, leaving 10 bases between the germline ends. The CDR3 totals 15 residues. This CDR3 reads CASSLGDTSQETQYF. In DNA form, the CDR3 reads TGCGCCAGCAGCTTGGGAGACACGAGCCAAGAGACCCAGTACTTC.

This clonotype was picked up many times. CDR3 bases: TGTGCCAGCAGCTCGATCCCGGGACAGTCCACCTACGAGCAGTACGTC. Translating it yields CASSSIPGQSTYEQYV. The V call is TRBV6-2 or TRBV6-3, the J call TRBJ2-7, with 7 bases that match TRBD1. The germline V gene encodes CDR1 MNHEY and CDR2 SVGEGT. This CDR3 has 16 residues. Unmatched junction bases numbered 13, after V lost 6 bases and J lost 2 bases.

The chain combines TRBV9 with TRBJ2-2; D is perhaps TRBD1 (6 bases). The germline CDR1 and CDR2 sequences are SGDLS and YYNGEE. V dropped 3 bases and J dropped 6 bases, with 18 bases sitting between them. The CDR3 runs to 16 residues. This CDR3 reads CASSAGGRWIPGELFF. In DNA form, the CDR3 reads TGTGCCAGCAGCGCTGGGGGCCGTTGGATTCCCGGGGAGCTGTTTTTT.

This clonotype has just a few counts. The chain links TRBV9 to TRBJ1-1; no reliable D call. Trimming shortened V by 1 base and J by 1 base, and 5 bases separated the two germline ends. The germline V gene encodes CDR1 SGDLS and CDR2 YYNGEE. CDR3 length: 13 residues. CDR3 sequence (DNA): TGTGCCAGCAGCGTAAGTGGGAACACTGAAGCTTTCTTT. Protein: CASSVSGNTEAFF.

The CDR3: CASSLLTGRSEQYF. In nucleotides, the CDR3 is TGTGCCAGCAGTCTGTTGACAGGAAGAAGCGAGCAGTACTTC. The chain combines TRBV28 with TRBJ2-7; D may be TRBD1 (6 bases). V was pared by 5 bases and J by 6 bases, with 17 bases between. The CDR3 length is 14 residues. Germline V CDR1 and CDR2: MDHEN, SYDVKM.

The CDR3 DNA sequence: TGTGCCAGCAGCCCCCCCCGGTTAGGGGACAATGAGCAGTTCTTC. Translated: CASSPPRLGDNEQFF. The chain links TRBV7-9 to TRBJ2-1, with D perhaps matching TRBD1 (5 bases). Deletions cut 5 bases from V and 5 bases from J, with 16 bases between. Per germline, CDR1 SEHNR and CDR2 FQNEAQ (reference sequence). The CDR3 covers 15 residues.

J is TRBJ2-4 and V is TRBV5-1; no reliable D call. CDR3 size: 14 residues. CDR1 is SGHRS, CDR2 YFSETQ, per germline. V was pared by 0 bases and J by 4 bases, with 8 bases between. The CDR3 bases are TGCGCCAGCAGCTTGGGCCCCCTGAAAAACATTCAGTACTTC. This codes for CASSLGPLKNIQYF. Complete variable domain (other parts from reference TRBV5-1 and TRBJ2-4): KAGVTQTPRYLIKTRGQQVTLSCSPISGHRSVSWYQQTPGQGLQFLFEYFSETQRNKGNFPGRFSGRQFSNSRSEMNVSTLELGDSALYLCASSLGPLKNIQYFGAGTRLSVL.

This clonotype was observed many times. The chain couples TRBV7-8 to TRBJ2-5; D might be TRBD1 or TRBD2, each matching 5 bases. V gave up 1 base and J gave up 2 bases, with 8 bases separating them. The CDR3 contains 14 residues. Germline V lookup: CDR1 SGHVS, CDR2 FQNEAQ. CDR3 in DNA: TGTGCCAGCAGCTTAGTGGGGGAGCAAGAGACCCAGTACTTC. This encodes CASSLVGEQETQYF.

The chain uses TRBV18 and TRBJ2-7; D might be TRBD2 (6 bases). The CDR3 extends over 16 amino acids. Germline lookup yields CDR1 KGHSH and CDR2 LQKENI. Trimming left V 0 bases short and J 7 bases short, with 19 bases between. CDR3 nucleotides: TGTGCCAGCTCACCACCGGGGGGTCCTAATCGCGGGGAGCAGTACTTC. Translated, it gives CASSPPGGPNRGEQYF.

This chain links TRBV7-2 with TRBJ1-6; perhaps TRBD1 as D (6 bases). Germline V gene sequence: CDR1 SGHTA, CDR2 FQGNSA. The CDR3 contains 16 residues. V was pared by 8 bases and J by 2 bases, with 16 bases between. As DNA, the CDR3 is TGTGCCAGCCGCATGGCCGGGACAACCTATAATTCACCCCTCCACTTT. Translated, it gives CASRMAGTTYNSPLHF.

This clonotype was recorded many times. The genes are TRBV13 and TRBJ2-3; no clear D gene. The CDR3 spans 13 residues. Trimming cost V 1 base and J 1 base, with 3 bases left between them. The V gene's germline CDR1 is PRHDT and CDR2 FYEKMQ (reference sequence). The chain's CDR3 is CASSLDGTDTQYF. The DNA of the CDR3 is TGTGCCAGCAGCTTAGACGGCACAGATACGCAGTATTTT.

This clonotype was seen more than once but under ten times. The chain links TRBV4-3 to TRBJ2-2, with no clear D. Germline-derived CDR1 and CDR2 are LGHNA and YSLEER. There are 15 residues in the CDR3. V shed 4 bases and J shed 0 bases, with 9 bases lying between them. CDR3 coding DNA: TGCGCCAGCAGCCCCGGCGTAGCGAACACCGGGGAGCTGTTTTTT. This gives the protein CASSPGVANTGELFF.

The V gene is TRBV20-1, the J gene TRBJ1-1, with unresolved D. Trimming took off 7 bases at V and 6 bases at J, with 3 bases between the two ends. CDR3 length: 8 amino acids. Germline assignment: CDR1 DFQATT and CDR2 SNEGSKA (reference sequence). CDR3 residues: CSGPEAFF. The CDR3, as DNA: TGCAGTGGGCCTGAAGCTTTCTTT.

This chain connects TRBV6-6 to TRBJ2-1; TRBD1 matches at 7 bases. The V and J ends lost 7 bases and 7 bases, in that order; junction bases with no gene match: 13. From germline, CDR1 is MNHNY and CDR2 SVGAGI (reference sequence). The CDR3 extends over 15 amino acids. The CDR3 DNA reads TGTGCCAGCATCACTACAGGGGCCCCCTTAAATGAGCAGTTCTTC. Translating gives CASITTGAPLNEQFF.

This clonotype occurred a few times. This chain links TRBV5-1 with TRBJ2-3, with 13 nucleotides matching TRBD2. CDR1 and CDR2 (germline): SGHRS, YFSETQ. This CDR3 is 16 amino acids long. V was pared by 1 base and J by 8 bases, with 7 bases of the junction left unmatched. DNA of the CDR3: TGCGCCAGCAGCTTGTATACTAGCGGGGGGGCAATTACGCAGTATTTT. Protein: CASSLYTSGGAITQYF.

There are many counts of this clonotype. The J gene is TRBJ2-3, the V gene TRBV7-3; possibly TRBD1 for D (5 bases). From germline, CDR1 is SGHTA and CDR2 FQGTGA. The CDR3 extends over 16 amino acids. Trimming removed 5 bases at V and 2 bases at J, with 17 bases between. CDR3 DNA: TGTGCCAGCAGCATAGGACACGTACCCCACACAGATACGCAGTATTTT. Translating gives CASSIGHVPHTDTQYF.

This clonotype was counted between two and nine times. V and J are TRBV3-1 and TRBJ1-1; TRBD1 is a possible D gene (6 bases). The V and J ends lost 5 bases and 11 bases respectively, with 18 bases between them. Germline loops: CDR1 LGHDT, CDR2 YNNKEL (reference sequence). The CDR3 runs 13 residues. The CDR3 reads CASSGLEGGGAFF. The CDR3 DNA is TGTGCCAGCAGCGGCCTTGAGGGGGGGGGCGCTTTCTTT. Combining the CDR3 with reference TRBV3-1 and TRBJ1-1 gives the whole variable domain DTAVSQTPKYLVTQMGNDKSIKCEQNLGHDTMYWYKQDSKKFLKIMFSYNNKELIINETVPNRFSPKSPDKAHLNLHINSLELGDSAVYFCASSGLEGGGAFFGQGTRLTVV.

This clonotype was recorded many times. The junction and the germline gene differ at one end; a read error may be behind it. J is TRBJ1-2 and V is TRBV7-9; D is undetermined. This CDR3 comprises 13 residues. Germline CDR1 SEHNR, CDR2 FQNEAQ (reference sequence). The CDR3 DNA reads TGCGCCAGCAGCTCGACGGCCAACTATGGCTACACCTTC. Protein sequence: CASSSTANYGYTF.

The sample holds many counts of this clonotype. The chain has TRBV6-5 and TRBJ1-5; maybe TRBD1 (5 bases). In germline, CDR1 is MNHEY, CDR2 SVGAGI. The CDR3 covers 15 residues. V was cut by 2 bases and J by 2 bases, with 10 bases left in between. The CDR3 loop reads CASSYRGSRNQPQHF. DNA for the CDR3: TGTGCCAGCAGTTACAGGGGATCCCGCAATCAGCCCCAGCATTTT.

This clonotype was counted a few times. CDR3 in amino acids: CASRGQTSTDTQYF. As DNA, the CDR3 is TGCGCCAGCAGAGGACAGACTAGCACAGATACGCAGTATTTT. The chain carries TRBV5-1 and TRBJ2-3; perhaps TRBD1 as D (6 bases). CDR3 length equals 14 residues. The germline V gene has CDR1 SGHRS and CDR2 YFSETQ. With 5 bases removed from V and 0 bases from J, the gap between germline ends came to 10 bases.